This T cell receptor beta chain originates from a study of CD8 T cells in ankylosing spondylitis. Using quantitative 5'-RACE with molecular barcodes, the authors made TCR beta libraries. TCRdb passed the 5' RACE reads through MiXCR, listing each CDR3 protein once. Of around 140,000 distinct CDR3 sequences in the sample, approximately 17% were seen once. This CDR3 contains 15 residues. Germline loops: CDR1 SNHLY, CDR2 FYNNEI. V was shortened by 3 bases and J by 0 bases, with 6 bases between the two germline ends. As concerns this clonotype: Its antigen is not identified.

Findings of the study overall: Before this, some motif variants had been reported in reactive arthritis synovial fluid and blood. A CD8+ phenotype characterized the disease-linked clones, which were relatively rare in peripheral blood. About eight highly homologous variants made up a TCR beta motif that seemed to typify ankylosing spondylitis blood. The clones that were linked to disease were reported to be significantly enriched in matched synovial fluid samples from ankylosing spondylitis patients.

This chain connects TRBV2 to TRBJ2-6; D gene ambiguous. The receptor comes from a male donor with ankylosing spondylitis. Sequenced: blood, either unsorted or a sorted T cell fraction (not recorded which). The CDR3 bases are TGTGCCAGCAGTGATTACTACTCTGGGGCCAACGTCCTGACTTTC. It yields the protein CASSDYYSGANVLTF.